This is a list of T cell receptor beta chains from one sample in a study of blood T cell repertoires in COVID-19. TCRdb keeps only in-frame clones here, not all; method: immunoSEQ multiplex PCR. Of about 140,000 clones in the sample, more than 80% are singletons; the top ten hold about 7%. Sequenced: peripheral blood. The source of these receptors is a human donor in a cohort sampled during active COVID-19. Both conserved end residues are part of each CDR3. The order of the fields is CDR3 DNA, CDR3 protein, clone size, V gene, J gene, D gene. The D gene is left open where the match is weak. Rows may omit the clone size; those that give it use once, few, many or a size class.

TGTGCCAGCAGCGCCGACGCACAGGGGACGGGAAACATTCAGTACTTC,CASSADAQGTGNIQYF,.,TRBV9,TRBJ2-4,TRBD1
TGTGCCACCAGTCCTGGTGCGGGACAGGGAGACCAGCCCCAGCATTTT,CATSPGAGQGDQPQHF,.,TRBV24-1,TRBJ1-5,TRBD1
TGTGCCAGCAGCGCTCGGGGGGGCCAAGAGACCCAGTACTTC,CASSARGGQETQYF,.,TRBV3-1/TRBV3-2,TRBJ2-5,TRBD2
TGTGCCAGCAGCCGTGACAGGGAGGACACTGAAGCTTTCTTT,CASSRDREDTEAFF,.,TRBV7-2,TRBJ1-1,TRBD1
TGTGCCAGCAGCTTAGGGGTCGGCTACACCTTC,CASSLGVGYTF,.,TRBV5-6,TRBJ1-2,.
TGTGCCAGCAGGACCGACAGGGGCCTCTTAACCGGGGAGCTGTTTTTT,CASRTDRGLLTGELFF,.,TRBV11-2,TRBJ2-2,TRBD1
TGTGCCAGCAGCCCCGGTGCCACCGGGGAGCTGTTTTTT,CASSPGATGELFF,.,TRBV6-2/TRBV6-3,TRBJ2-2,.
TGTGCCAGCAGTCTAAGGGGACTCGCGAACACTGAAGCTTTCTTT,CASSLRGLANTEAFF,few,TRBV27,TRBJ1-1,.
TGTGCCAGTAGTCAGAAGTCGGGGACTGAAGCTTTCTTT,CASSQKSGTEAFF,.,TRBV19,TRBJ1-1,.
TGTGCCAGCAGTTTTGGGACAGGGGCCGAGCAGTACTTC,CASSFGTGAEQYF,.,TRBV27,TRBJ2-7,TRBD1
TGTGCCAGCAGTCATAGGGACAGGGGAGGCCCCTATGGCTACACCTTC,CASSHRDRGGPYGYTF,.,TRBV27,TRBJ1-2,TRBD1
TGTGCCATTCTACAGGGGTCCTATCCCTACGAGCAGTACTTC,CAILQGSYPYEQYF,.,TRBV10-3,TRBJ2-7,TRBD1
TGTGCCATCAGTGAGGTCCTGGGACAGGGCGAGCAGTACTTC,CAISEVLGQGEQYF,once,TRBV10-3,TRBJ2-7,TRBD1
TGTGCCAGCAGCGCCGACCTGCGGGGGGGCCGTAAGAGCTCCTACAATGAGCAGTTCTTC,CASSADLRGGRKSSYNEQFF,.,TRBV9,TRBJ2-1,TRBD2
TGTGCCATCAGTGAGTCGGGGGCAGGCACAGATACGCAGTATTTT,CAISESGAGTDTQYF,.,TRBV10-3,TRBJ2-3,.
TGCACCAGCAGCCAAGATCCCAGGGAGGTAGAACAGCCCCAGCATTTT,CTSSQDPREVEQPQHF,.,TRBV1,TRBJ1-5,.
TGTGCCAGCAGTGTTAGCGGGGAGGTTGAGCAGTTCTTC,CASSVSGEVEQFF,.,TRBV6-4,TRBJ2-1,TRBD2
TGCGCCAGCAGCCAAGATGAGGCTAGCGGGGGGAACACAGATACGCAGTATTTT,CASSQDEASGGNTDTQYF,.,TRBV4-3,TRBJ2-3,TRBD2
TGCGCCAGCAGCCTGGCCCGCGGGGGCGCGGGGGGTACGCAGTATTTT,CASSLARGGAGGTQYF,.,TRBV4-3,TRBJ2-3,TRBD2
TGTGCCAGCAGCTTAGGACTAGCGGGGACGGATGAGCAGTTCTTC,CASSLGLAGTDEQFF,.,TRBV7-3,TRBJ2-1,TRBD2
TGTGCCAGCAGCCAAGCCCCTGCAACTAATGAAAAACTGTTTTTT,CASSQAPATNEKLFF,.,TRBV3-1/TRBV3-2,TRBJ1-4,.
TGCGCCAGCAGCGTCACAGGGATCGGAGCTTTCTTT,CASSVTGIGAFF,once,TRBV5-1,TRBJ1-1,.
TGTGCCAGCAGCTCGGGGACCGGCACAGGGTGGGATCAGCCCCAGCATTTT,CASSSGTGTGWDQPQHF,few,TRBV5-5,TRBJ1-5,.
TGTGCCAGCAGCTCGGGTTGGGGCCTTGATTCACCCCTCCACTTT,CASSSGWGLDSPLHF,once,TRBV7-9,TRBJ1-6,.
TGCGCCAGCAGCCAAGGAATAGGGGCCGGAAACACCATATATTTT,CASSQGIGAGNTIYF,.,TRBV4-3,TRBJ1-3,.
TGTGCCAGCAGTTTGGGCCAGGGTGCTGGAAACACCATATATTTT,CASSLGQGAGNTIYF,once,TRBV28,TRBJ1-3,.
TGTGCCAGCAGCTTGGATCGGGGGGCGGGATCGGAGCAGTACTTC,CASSLDRGAGSEQYF,.,TRBV5-6,TRBJ2-7,.
TGTGCCAGTAGTATATCGCAGGGTAATTCACCCCTCCACTTT,CASSISQGNSPLHF,.,TRBV19,TRBJ1-6,.
TGTGCCAGCAGGACGGGACAGCCCTACGAGCAGTACTTC,CASRTGQPYEQYF,.,TRBV25-1,TRBJ2-7,TRBD1
TGTGCCAGCAGCGTGGGACTAACCCTTACCTACGAGCAGTACTTC,CASSVGLTLTYEQYF,.,TRBV9,TRBJ2-7,TRBD2
TGTGCTAGCTCTCCCAGTACAGGGGAGACCCAGTACTTC,CASSPSTGETQYF,once,TRBV7-7,TRBJ2-5,.
TGTGCCAGCAGCACATACAGGGGGCGGATCACCGGGGAGCTGTTTTTT,CASSTYRGRITGELFF,.,TRBV11-2,TRBJ2-2,TRBD1
TGTGCCAGCACCCAGACTAGCAGCCAAGAGACCCAGTACTTC,CASTQTSSQETQYF,.,TRBV3-1/TRBV3-2,TRBJ2-5,TRBD2
TGTGCCAGCAGCTCTACCTACGAGCAGTACTTC,CASSSTYEQYF,.,TRBV11-2,TRBJ2-7,.
TGTGCCACCACCGAGGGGGATGGGGAGACCCAGTACTTC,CATTEGDGETQYF,.,TRBV24-1,TRBJ2-5,.
TGTGCCAGTAGTGCAGGAGGGGGCACCTACAATGAGCAGTTCTTC,CASSAGGGTYNEQFF,once,TRBV19,TRBJ2-1,.
TGCGCCAGCAGCTTGGGTCAGCGGGGGGTCCTCTACGAGCAGTACTTC,CASSLGQRGVLYEQYF,.,TRBV5-1,TRBJ2-7,TRBD2
TGTGCCAGCAGTTTCCGTGGGGCCAACGTCCTGACTTTC,CASSFRGANVLTF,.,TRBV12-3/TRBV12-4,TRBJ2-6,.
TGTGCCAGCAGCTTTCCGACTAGCGGCAATGAGCAGTTCTTC,CASSFPTSGNEQFF,.,TRBV5-5,TRBJ2-1,TRBD2
TGTGCCAGCAGAGCCTCTAGGGCAGGGGGGCAGCCCCAGCATTTT,CASRASRAGGQPQHF,.,TRBV6-5,TRBJ1-5,TRBD1
TGTGCCAGCAGTAACGCCGGGGGGGAAGGTGAGACCCAGTACTTC,CASSNAGGEGETQYF,.,TRBV11-2,TRBJ2-5,TRBD2
TGTGCCAGCGCGCTGAGGACTAGCGGAGATACGCAGTATTTT,CASALRTSGDTQYF,.,TRBV6-4,TRBJ2-3,TRBD2
TGTGCCAGTAGCCGACAGGGGGGGGTCTATGGCTACACCTTC,CASSRQGGVYGYTF,.,TRBV19,TRBJ1-2,TRBD1
TGCGCCAGCAGCTTGGACTTGACGAACACCGGGGAGCTGTTTTTT,CASSLDLTNTGELFF,.,TRBV5-1,TRBJ2-2,.
TGTGCCTGGTATCCCTTCGAGGACACTGAAGCTTTCTTT,CAWYPFEDTEAFF,.,TRBV30,TRBJ1-1,.
TGTGCCAGCAGCTTGGGTCTAGCGGCGACAGATACGCAGTATTTT,CASSLGLAATDTQYF,.,TRBV5-4,TRBJ2-3,TRBD2
TGTGCCAGCAGTGATGACGACAGGGCGGTGGCAGATACGCAGTATTTT,CASSDDDRAVADTQYF,.,TRBV6-2/TRBV6-3,TRBJ2-3,TRBD1
TGTGCCAGCAGCTCCCTGACTAGCGGGGGGGCAGAGCAGTTCTTC,CASSSLTSGGAEQFF,.,TRBV11-2,TRBJ2-1,TRBD2
TGCAGTGCTAGTTCATCCAGGACTGGTACTGAAGCTTTCTTT,CSASSSRTGTEAFF,.,TRBV20-1,TRBJ1-1,.
TGCGCCAGCAGCCAAACAGGGGGAGGAGACGAGCAGTACTTC,CASSQTGGGDEQYF,.,TRBV4-3,TRBJ2-7,TRBD1
TGTGCCAGCGGAGAGGGACACAGCACAGATACGCAGTATTTT,CASGEGHSTDTQYF,.,TRBV9,TRBJ2-3,.
TGTGCCAGCAGCCCCCCTTGGCGGCAGGGGGTTAATTCACCCCTCCACTTT,CASSPPWRQGVNSPLHF,once,TRBV5-8,TRBJ1-6,TRBD1
TGTGCCAGTAACTGGACTAGCGGGGAAGGAGAGACCCAGTACTTC,CASNWTSGEGETQYF,.,TRBV19,TRBJ2-5,TRBD2